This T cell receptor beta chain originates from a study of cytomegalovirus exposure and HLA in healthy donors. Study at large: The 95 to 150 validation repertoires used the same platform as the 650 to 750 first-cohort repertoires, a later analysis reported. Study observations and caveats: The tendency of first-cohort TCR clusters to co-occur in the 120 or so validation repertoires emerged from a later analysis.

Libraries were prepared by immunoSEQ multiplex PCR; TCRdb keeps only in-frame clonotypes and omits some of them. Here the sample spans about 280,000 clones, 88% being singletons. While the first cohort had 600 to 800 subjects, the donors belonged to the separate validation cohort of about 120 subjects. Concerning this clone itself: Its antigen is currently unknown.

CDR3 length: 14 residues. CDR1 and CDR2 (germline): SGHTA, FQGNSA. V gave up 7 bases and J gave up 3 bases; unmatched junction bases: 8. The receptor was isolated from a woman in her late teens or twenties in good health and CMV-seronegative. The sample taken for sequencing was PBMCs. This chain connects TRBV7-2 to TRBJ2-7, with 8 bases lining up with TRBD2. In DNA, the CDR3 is TGTGCCAGCACCAAATCGAGCGGGAGCTACGAGCAGTACTTC. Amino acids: CASTKSSGSYEQYF.